This entry lists 12 T cell receptor beta chains sequenced from one sample in a study of shared clonotypes between healthy human individuals. The table came from immunoSEQ multiplex PCR; TCRdb's copy has only in-frame clones and leaves some out. Altogether roughly 660,000 clones are present, about nine tenths being singletons, with the ten largest covering approximately 35%. Sequencing input: memory CD8+ T cells from PBMCs. Subset specified: CD45RO+ cells pooled with CCR7-negative TemRA cells. The receptors were sampled from a man between 18 and 35 years old in good health. Some clones in this sample may be carry-over from other donors' samples.

V and J are TRBV7-9 and TRBJ1-2; 7 bases map to TRBD1. Per the germline V gene, CDR1 is SEHNR and CDR2 is FQNEAQ (reference sequence). This CDR3 contains 14 residues. Trimming took 3 bases from V and 7 from J; bases not matched to a gene: 8. The CDR3 protein is CASSFQGGEGGYTF. In nucleotides, the CDR3 is TGTGCCAGCAGCTTCCAGGGGGGTGAGGGTGGCTACACCTTC.

This clone was counted at least ten times. This chain connects TRBV19 to TRBJ2-1, with a possible D match to TRBD1 (6 bases). CDR1 and CDR2 (germline): LNHDA, SQIVND (reference sequence). CDR3 length equals 16 residues. V dropped 7 bases and J dropped 3 bases, with 19 bases sitting between them. CDR3 bases: TGTGCCAGTACCCTCACTGGGCCGGGACACTACAATGAGCAGTTCTTC. The encoded protein is CASTLTGPGHYNEQFF.

The J gene is TRBJ1-5, the V gene TRBV7-3, with D perhaps TRBD1 (5 bases). The ends were cut back, 5 bases at V and 7 bases at J, with 9 bases in the middle. From germline, CDR1 is SGHTA and CDR2 FQGTGA. This CDR3 is built from 12 residues. The CDR3 protein is CASSLGGQPQHF. CDR3 DNA sequence: TGTGCCAGCAGCCTCGGGGGGCAGCCCCAGCATTTT. Drawing the rest from reference TRBV7-3 and TRBJ1-5, the complete variable domain is GAGVSQTPSNKVTEKGKYVELRCDPISGHTALYWYRQSLGQGPEFLIYFQGTGAADDSGLPNDRFFAVRPEGSVSTLKIQRTERGDSAVYLCASSLGGQPQHFGDGTRLSIL.

On this clone: Other DNA sequences in the sample encode the same CDR3. The chain couples TRBV27 to TRBJ2-1; no firm D call. Per the germline V gene, CDR1 is MNHEY and CDR2 is SMNVEV (reference sequence). V lost 5 bases and J 1 base, leaving 6 bases between the germline ends. There are 13 residues in the CDR3. The CDR3 DNA sequence: TGTGCCAGCAGTCTAGGATCCTACAATGAGCAGTTCTTC. Encoded protein: CASSLGSYNEQFF.

The sample holds many counts of this clone. The chain employs TRBV7-9 and TRBJ1-1; a possible D gene is TRBD1 (5 bases). The length of the CDR3 is 15 residues. Trimming cost V 5 bases and J 5 bases, with 18 bases left between them. CDR1 is SEHNR, CDR2 FQNEAQ, per germline (reference sequence). CDR3 protein: CASSVGTAGLTEAFF. In DNA, the CDR3 is TGTGCCAGCAGCGTAGGAACCGCAGGGCTAACTGAAGCTTTCTTT.

The V call is TRBV28, the J call TRBJ1-2; TRBD1 aligns across 8 bases. V shed 2 bases, J shed 4 bases, and the junction held 3 bases outside the gene matches. This CDR3 contains 14 residues. In germline, CDR1 is MDHEN, CDR2 SYDVKM. DNA of the CDR3: TGTGCCAGCAGTTTAGCGGACAGGGTCTATGGCTACACCTTC. This codes for CASSLADRVYGYTF.

The chain carries TRBV7-9 and TRBJ2-7; D gene uncertain. Trimming cost V 6 bases and J 1 base, with 10 bases left between them. Germline V gives CDR1 SEHNR, CDR2 FQNEAQ (reference sequence). The CDR3 is 13 amino acids. The CDR3 sequence is CASSDGLSYEQYF. In DNA, the CDR3 is TGTGCCAGCAGTGACGGCCTATCCTACGAGCAGTACTTC.

The V gene is TRBV5-6, the J gene TRBJ1-2; 8 bases line up with TRBD1. The CDR3 extends over 17 amino acids. V was pared by 4 bases and J by 2 bases, with 13 bases of the junction left unmatched. Germline CDR1 reads SGHDT; CDR2 reads YYEEEE. CDR3 loop: CASSERQGPDPNYGYTF. CDR3 sequence (DNA): TGTGCCAGCAGCGAACGACAGGGGCCTGACCCCAACTATGGCTACACCTTC. The whole variable domain, filled in from reference TRBV5-6 and TRBJ1-2, reads DAGVTQSPTHLIKTRGQQVTLRCSPKSGHDTVSWYQQALGQGPQFIFQYYEEEERQRGNFPDRFSGHQFPNYSSELNVNALLLGDSALYLCASSERQGPDPNYGYTFGSGTRLTVV.

The chain recombines TRBV27 with TRBJ1-2, with D uncertain. With 3 bases removed from V and 1 base from J, the gap between germline ends came to 15 bases. The germline gives CDR1 MNHEY, CDR2 SMNVEV (reference sequence). The CDR3 sequence is 16 residues long. The CDR3 sequence is CASSFSPGSVNYGYTF. The CDR3 nucleotides are TGTGCCAGCAGTTTTTCTCCCGGCAGTGTTAACTATGGCTACACCTTC.

About this clone itself: The DNA is left out, because the CDR3 cannot be placed on it with certainty; the CDR3 is given as TCRdb lists it. This chain connects TRBV21-1 to TRBJ1-1; the table's D call of TRBD1 was not tested on the DNA. TRBV21-1 is termed a pseudogene. The CDR3 sequence runs 18 residues, both termini included. The CDR3 spells CASSKGAWAMGANTEAFF.

On this clone: Other DNA sequences in the sample encode the same CDR3. The chain links TRBV7-9 to TRBJ2-4; a possible D gene is TRBD1 (6 bases). This CDR3 has 14 residues. The V end was cut by 5 bases, the J end by 2 bases, with 10 bases between. Germline V gene data show CDR1 as SEHNR and CDR2 as FQNEAQ (reference sequence). The DNA of the CDR3 is TGTGCCAGCAGCGGACAGAGGTCCAAAAACATTCAGTACTTC. Translation: CASSGQRSKNIQYF.

The rearrangement links TRBV7-9 to TRBJ2-7, with a possible D match to TRBD1 (5 bases). Trimming pared 1 base from V and 5 bases from J, leaving 18 bases between. The germline V gene has CDR1 SEHNR and CDR2 FQNEAQ (reference sequence). This CDR3 contains 16 residues. The CDR3 reads CASSLVGRKGWHEQYF. Here the CDR3 DNA reads TGTGCCAGCAGCTTAGTGGGGCGGAAGGGTTGGCACGAGCAGTACTTC.